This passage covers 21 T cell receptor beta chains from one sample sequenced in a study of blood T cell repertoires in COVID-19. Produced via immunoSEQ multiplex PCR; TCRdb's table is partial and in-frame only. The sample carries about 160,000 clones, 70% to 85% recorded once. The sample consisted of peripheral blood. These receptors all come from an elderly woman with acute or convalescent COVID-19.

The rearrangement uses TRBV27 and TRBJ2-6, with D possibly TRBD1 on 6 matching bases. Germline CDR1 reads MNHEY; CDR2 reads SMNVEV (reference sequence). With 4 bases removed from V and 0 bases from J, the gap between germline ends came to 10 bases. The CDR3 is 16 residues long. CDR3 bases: TGTGCCAGCAGTTCGGACAGACCCTCTGGGGCCAACGTCCTGACTTTC. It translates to CASSSDRPSGANVLTF.

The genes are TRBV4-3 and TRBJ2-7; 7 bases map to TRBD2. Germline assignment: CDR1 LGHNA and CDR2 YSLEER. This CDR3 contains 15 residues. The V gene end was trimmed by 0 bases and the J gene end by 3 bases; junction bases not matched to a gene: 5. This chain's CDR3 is CASSQDRPGGYEQYF. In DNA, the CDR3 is TGCGCCAGCAGCCAAGATAGGCCGGGGGGCTACGAGCAGTACTTC.

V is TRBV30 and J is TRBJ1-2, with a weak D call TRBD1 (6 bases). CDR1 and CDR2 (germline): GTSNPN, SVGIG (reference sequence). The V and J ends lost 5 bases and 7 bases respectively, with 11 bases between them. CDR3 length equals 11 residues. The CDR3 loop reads CAWGLGGGYTF. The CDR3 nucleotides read TGTGCCTGGGGGTTAGGGGGTGGCTACACCTTC.

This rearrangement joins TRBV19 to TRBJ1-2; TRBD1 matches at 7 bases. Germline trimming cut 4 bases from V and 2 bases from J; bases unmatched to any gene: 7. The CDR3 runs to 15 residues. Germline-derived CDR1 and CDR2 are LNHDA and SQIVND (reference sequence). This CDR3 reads CASSTQTGRNYGYTF. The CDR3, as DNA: TGTGCCAGTAGTACCCAGACAGGGCGGAACTATGGCTACACCTTC.

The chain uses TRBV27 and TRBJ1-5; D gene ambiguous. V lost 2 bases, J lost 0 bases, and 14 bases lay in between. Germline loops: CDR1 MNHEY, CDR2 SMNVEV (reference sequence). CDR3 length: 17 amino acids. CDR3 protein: CASSLHSFGNSNQPQHF. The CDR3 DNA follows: TGTGCCAGCAGTTTACACAGTTTCGGGAATAGCAATCAGCCCCAGCATTTT.

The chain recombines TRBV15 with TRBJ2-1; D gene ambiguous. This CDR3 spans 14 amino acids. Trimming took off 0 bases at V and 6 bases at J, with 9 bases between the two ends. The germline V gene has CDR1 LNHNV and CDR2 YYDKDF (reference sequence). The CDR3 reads CATSRDLRGNEQFF. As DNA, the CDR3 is TGTGCCACCAGCAGAGATCTCCGAGGCAATGAGCAGTTCTTC. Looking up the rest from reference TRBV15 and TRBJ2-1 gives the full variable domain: DAMVIQNPRYQVTQFGKPVTLSCSQTLNHNVMYWYQQKSSQAPKLLFHYYDKDFNNEADTPDNFQSRRPNTSFCFLDIRSPGLGDTAMYLCATSRDLRGNEQFFGPGTRLTVL.

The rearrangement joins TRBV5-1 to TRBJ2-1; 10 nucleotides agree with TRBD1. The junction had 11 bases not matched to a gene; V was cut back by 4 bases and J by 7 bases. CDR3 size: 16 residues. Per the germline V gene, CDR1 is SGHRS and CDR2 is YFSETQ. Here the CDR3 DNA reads TGCGCCAGCAGCCTACCGACAGGGGGCTCGGCGAATGAGCAGTTCTTC. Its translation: CASSLPTGGSANEQFF.

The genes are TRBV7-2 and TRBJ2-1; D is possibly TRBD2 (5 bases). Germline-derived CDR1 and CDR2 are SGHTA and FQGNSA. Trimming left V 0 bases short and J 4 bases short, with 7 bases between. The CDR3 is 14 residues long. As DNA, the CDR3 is TGTGCCAGCAGCTTAGCGGGAGCGTACAATGAGCAGTTCTTC. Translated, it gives CASSLAGAYNEQFF.

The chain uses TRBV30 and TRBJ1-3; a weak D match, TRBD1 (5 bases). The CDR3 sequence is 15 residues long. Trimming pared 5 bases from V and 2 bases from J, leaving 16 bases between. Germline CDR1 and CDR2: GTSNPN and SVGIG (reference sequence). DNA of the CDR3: TGTGCCTGGGGGGCACCGGCGACTCCTGGAAACACCATATATTTT. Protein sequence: CAWGAPATPGNTIYF.

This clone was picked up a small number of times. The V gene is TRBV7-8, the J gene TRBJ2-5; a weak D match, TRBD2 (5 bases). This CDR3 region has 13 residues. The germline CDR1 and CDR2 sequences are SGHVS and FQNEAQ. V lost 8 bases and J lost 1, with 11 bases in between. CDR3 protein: CASRGRVQETQYF. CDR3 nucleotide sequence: TGTGCCAGCCGGGGTCGTGTCCAAGAGACCCAGTACTTC.

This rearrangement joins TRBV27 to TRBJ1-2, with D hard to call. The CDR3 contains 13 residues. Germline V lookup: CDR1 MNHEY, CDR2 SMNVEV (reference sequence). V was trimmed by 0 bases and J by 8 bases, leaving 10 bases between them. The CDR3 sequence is CASSLSPTGGYTF. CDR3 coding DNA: TGTGCCAGCAGTTTATCGCCGACTGGGGGCTACACCTTC.

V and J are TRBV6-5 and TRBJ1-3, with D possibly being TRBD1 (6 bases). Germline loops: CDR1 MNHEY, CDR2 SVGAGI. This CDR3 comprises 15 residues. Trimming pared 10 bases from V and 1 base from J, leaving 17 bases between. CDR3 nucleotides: TGTGCCACCCGACAGGCACCGTCTTCTGGAAACACCATATATTTT. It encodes CATRQAPSSGNTIYF.

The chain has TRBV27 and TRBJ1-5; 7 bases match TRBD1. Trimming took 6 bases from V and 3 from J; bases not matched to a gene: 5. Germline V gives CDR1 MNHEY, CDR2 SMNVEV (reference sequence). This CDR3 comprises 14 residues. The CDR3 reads CASSLDRDNQPQHF. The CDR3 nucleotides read TGTGCCAGCAGCCTAGACAGGGACAATCAGCCCCAGCATTTT.

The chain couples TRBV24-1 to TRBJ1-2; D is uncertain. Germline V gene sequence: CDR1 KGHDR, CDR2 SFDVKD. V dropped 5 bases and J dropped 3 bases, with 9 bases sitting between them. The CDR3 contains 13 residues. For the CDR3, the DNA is TGTGCCACCAGTGGGGGAGAGGACTATGGCTACACCTTC. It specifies CATSGGEDYGYTF.

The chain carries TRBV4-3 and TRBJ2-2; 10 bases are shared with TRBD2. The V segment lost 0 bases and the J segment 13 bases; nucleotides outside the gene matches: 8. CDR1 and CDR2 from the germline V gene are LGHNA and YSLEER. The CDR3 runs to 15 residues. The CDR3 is CASSQEGLAGEGLFF. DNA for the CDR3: TGCGCCAGCAGCCAAGAAGGCCTAGCGGGAGAGGGGCTGTTTTTT.

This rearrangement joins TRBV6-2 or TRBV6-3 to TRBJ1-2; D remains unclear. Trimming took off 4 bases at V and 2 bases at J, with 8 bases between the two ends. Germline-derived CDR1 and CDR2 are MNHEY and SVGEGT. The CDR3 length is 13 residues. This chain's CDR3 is CASSSSGNYGYTF. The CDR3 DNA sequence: TGTGCCAGCAGTTCCAGCGGGAACTATGGCTACACCTTC.

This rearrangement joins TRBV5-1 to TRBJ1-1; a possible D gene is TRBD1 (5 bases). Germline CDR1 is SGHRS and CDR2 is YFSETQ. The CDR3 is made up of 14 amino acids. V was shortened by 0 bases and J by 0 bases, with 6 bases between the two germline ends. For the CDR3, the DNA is TGCGCCAGCAGCTTGGGGGGCGTGAACACTGAAGCTTTCTTT. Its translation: CASSLGGVNTEAFF.

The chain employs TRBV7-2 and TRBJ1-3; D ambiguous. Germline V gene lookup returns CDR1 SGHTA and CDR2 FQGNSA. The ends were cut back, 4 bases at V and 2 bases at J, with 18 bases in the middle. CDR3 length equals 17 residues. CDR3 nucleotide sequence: TGTGCCAGCAGCTCCCGAGGCGGCGCTTGGGCTGGAAACACCATATATTTT. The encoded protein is CASSSRGGAWAGNTIYF.

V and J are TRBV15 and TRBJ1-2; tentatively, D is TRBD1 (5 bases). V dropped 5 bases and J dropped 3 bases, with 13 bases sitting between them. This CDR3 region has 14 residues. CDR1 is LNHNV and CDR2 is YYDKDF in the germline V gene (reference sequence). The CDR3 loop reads CATSVWGGDYGYTF. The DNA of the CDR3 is TGTGCCACCAGCGTTTGGGGAGGGGACTATGGCTACACCTTC.

The CDR3 coding sequence is TGTGCCAGCAGTTACCCGAGTTCTGCGATCACTTATTACAATGAGCAGTTCTTC. It codes for CASSYPSSAITYYNEQFF. This chain links TRBV6-2 or TRBV6-3 with TRBJ2-1, with no clear D. Trimming removed 2 bases from V and 4 bases from J, with 21 bases in between. The length of the CDR3 is 18 residues. CDR1 MNHEY and CDR2 SVGEGT come from the germline V gene.

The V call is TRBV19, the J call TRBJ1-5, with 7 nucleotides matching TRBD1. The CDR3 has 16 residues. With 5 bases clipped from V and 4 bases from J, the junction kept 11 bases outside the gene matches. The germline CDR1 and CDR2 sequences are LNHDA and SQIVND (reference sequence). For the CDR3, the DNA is TGTGCCAGTAGTTATGGGACAGTCGGACGAAATCAGCCCCAGCATTTT. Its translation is CASSYGTVGRNQPQHF.